One sample yielded the 2 T cell receptor beta chains listed below, sequenced in a study of control samples from healthy donors and cancer patients (dated by TCRdb to the early 2020s). Library method: the immunoSEQ multiplex PCR assay. This is the immuneACCESS table as TCRdb keeps it, with only in-frame sequences that have V and J called. A part of the clones is gone; compared with another copy, unresolved V genes explain less than half, and the rest is unexplained. In all, the sample holds about 83,000 clones, and 91% of those were seen once. The leading ten clones occupy 17% of the sample. The sequencing sample was made of blood. Receptors originate from a man aged 45-60 years in good health.

The chain carries TRBV7-2 and TRBJ1-6; 11 bases are a match to TRBD1. This CDR3 is built from 14 residues. Losses at the gene ends were 4 bases for V and 14 bases for J; bases not matched to a gene: 7. Per germline, CDR1 SGHTA and CDR2 FQGNSA. This chain's CDR3 is CASSYRTGGATLHF. The CDR3 DNA sequence: TGTGCCAGCAGCTATAGGACAGGGGGCGCAACCCTCCACTTT. Full variable domain (remainder filled in from reference TRBV7-2 and TRBJ1-6): GAGVSQSPSNKVTEKGKDVELRCDPISGHTALYWYRQSLGQGLEFLIYFQGNSAPDKSGLPSDRFSAERTGGSVSTLTIQRTQQEDSAVYLCASSYRTGGATLHFGNGTRLTVT.

The chain employs TRBV9 and TRBJ1-1; D is ambiguous. From germline, CDR1 is SGDLS and CDR2 YYNGEE. V was shortened by 4 bases and J by 11 bases, with 15 bases between the two germline ends. CDR3 size: 12 residues. The CDR3 loop reads CASSSDLSPAFF. The CDR3 DNA is TGTGCCAGCAGCTCAGACCTTTCTCCGGCTTTCTTT.